The source of this TCR beta chain is a study of blood T cell repertoires in COVID-19. Overall study: Both acute and convalescent COVID-19 samples were obtained from the United States, Italy and Spain. T cells, B-cell-depleted T cells, or PBMCs supplied cDNA or gDNA.

Looked up from germline, CDR1 is PRHDT and CDR2 is FYEKMQ (reference sequence). J lost 7 bases, V lost 6 bases, and 10 bases had no gene match. This CDR3 comprises 15 residues. Per the original methods: Reference gene primer amplification gave estimated nucleated cell counts. TCRdb's copy holds only in-frame clones and misses some; the assay was immunoSEQ multiplex PCR. From that table come the V and J calls and clone size; the DNA was used to work out D and trimming. The table lists a few hundred thousand clones, around nine tenths of them singletons, with around 12% in the top ten. The sequencing input was peripheral blood. This clonotype was obtained from a woman in her sixties with acute or convalescent COVID-19. This chain joins TRBV13 and TRBJ2-1; 9 nucleotides agree with TRBD2. DNA for the CDR3: TGTGCCAGCAGACCCCTGCGGGGGGGCCGAAATGAGCAGTTCTTC. It translates to CASRPLRGGRNEQFF.